This T cell receptor beta chain stems from a study of Ad26.COV2.S vaccination and SARS-CoV-2 variants. As for the study in general: Once, or twice with 56 days between doses, Ad26.COV2.S was given intramuscularly.

Looked up from germline, CDR1 is MDHEN and CDR2 is SYDVKM. CDR3 length equals 15 residues. Trimming pared 3 bases from V and 9 bases from J, leaving 18 bases between. The protocol was immunoSEQ multiplex PCR, while the TCRdb copy is restricted to in-frame clones and leaves out a portion. Among about 350,000 clones listed, less than 90% were seen once. On this clone: The antigen is not known.

Study outcomes and limitations: Considerable breadth of spike-specific CD8+ and CD4+ T cell responses has reportedly been documented following vaccination.

Treatment specified: some 20 received Ad26.COV2.S at low or high dose, single or two shots; about five received placebo; per-sample allocation not given. Day 63 following the first vaccine or placebo injection was when the samples were taken. The chain has TRBV28 and TRBJ2-1; the D gene could be TRBD1 or TRBD2 (6 bases each). This receptor was identified in a person aged 18-65 years who received the Ad26.COV2.S COVID-19 vaccine or a placebo. The material was peripheral blood, obtained in a trial of Ad26.COV2.S vaccine versus placebo. CDR3 protein: CASSFWGRESSEQFF. CDR3 DNA: TGTGCCAGCAGTTTTTGGGGGCGGGAATCGAGTGAGCAGTTCTTC.